These T cell receptor beta chains were read from a single sample in a study of patients and donors after allogeneic stem cell transplantation. Via MiXCR, TCRdb re-called the RT-PCR reads, giving one row per CDR3 protein. The sample includes about 40,000 distinct CDR3 sequences, about 30% of them seen just once. Input material: blood, either unsorted or a sorted T cell fraction (not recorded which). The origin of the receptors is a human donor who was either an allogeneic HSCT recipient or a stem cell or donor lymphocyte infusion donor (not recorded which). It is not recorded whose cells these are; they may come from a transplant donor. Each CDR3 is given with its conserved first and last residue. A D gene is named only where the DNA matches it firmly. Clone size is stated in some rows and not others, as once, few, many or a class when expanded.

TRBJ1-6	-	-	TRBV28	12	TGTGCCAGCATTAGCAGTAGTTCACCCCTCCACTTT	CASISSSSPLHF
TRBJ1-1	-	many	TRBV5-1	15	TGCGCCAGCAGCTTGGATCGGGGGACCTACACTGAAGCTTTCTTT	CASSLDRGTYTEAFF
TRBJ2-1	-	-	TRBV5-1	13	TGCGCCAGCAGCTTGGCGGCGAGGGGGGAGCAGTTCTTC	CASSLAARGEQFF
TRBJ2-2	-	-	TRBV7-3	14	TGTGCCAGCAGCTTATGGGCGCCCACCGGGGAGCTGTTTTTT	CASSLWAPTGELFF
TRBJ1-1	-	-	TRBV29-1	13	TGCAGCGCTCTGATCCGGGAGAACACTGAAGCTTTCTTT	CSALIRENTEAFF
TRBJ2-1	TRBD2	-	TRBV5-4	15	TGTGCCAGCAGCTTGGAACTAGCGGGAGCTCGCGAGCAGTTCTTC	CASSLELAGAREQFF
TRBJ1-2	-	few	TRBV12-3/TRBV12-4	13	TGTGCCAGCAGCCCAGACCGGGACTATGGCTACACCTTC	CASSPDRDYGYTF
TRBJ2-2	TRBD2	-	TRBV10-3	16	TGTGCCATCAGTGGGGGACTAGCGGGAGCCACCGGGGAGCTGTTTTTT	CAISGGLAGATGELFF
TRBJ2-1	TRBD2	-	TRBV5-4	16	TGTGCCAGCAGCTTGCCCCCGACTAGCGGGAGGAATGAGCAGTTCTTC	CASSLPPTSGRNEQFF
TRBJ1-2	-	-	TRBV7-6	13	TGTGCCAGCAGCTTAAGTACAGGCTTTGGCTACACCTTC	CASSLSTGFGYTF
TRBJ2-5	TRBD2	once	TRBV5-6	13	TGTGCCAGCAGCCGGACTAGCGCGGAGACCCAGTACTTC	CASSRTSAETQYF
TRBJ2-7	-	few	TRBV28	15	TGTGCTAGCAGTCGCGCAGTGATTGGGTCCTACGAGCAGTACTTC	CASSRAVIGSYEQYF
TRBJ1-1	TRBD1	-	TRBV10-3	14	TGTGCCATCAGTTCGGACAGGGGGCCGGGGCGAGCTTTCTTT	CAISSDRGPGRAFF